These T cell receptor beta chains were read from a single sample in a study of PD-L1 blockade in urothelial cancer. Repertoires were generated with immunoSEQ multiplex PCR, while TCRdb's copy carries only in-frame clones and drops some. The table includes over 25,000 clones, 79% detected once. The sample was PBMCs, taken around atezolizumab (anti-PD-L1) treatment. These receptors came from a man aged 65-85 years with urothelial cancer. CDR3s leave out the opening cysteine and the closing phenylalanine or tryptophan. The D gene is left open where the match is weak. The size of a clone is reported for some rows only, either as once, few or many, or as a class for expanded clones.

D: .
size: once
V: TRBV7-9
J: TRBJ1-1
CDR3: ASSFGGNTEAF

D: TRBD2
size: once
V: TRBV7-2
J: TRBJ2-6
CDR3: ASSRGGSGANVLT

D: .
size: once
V: TRBV7-2
J: TRBJ2-2
CDR3: ASSSSRVGAGELF

D: TRBD2
size: .
V: TRBV7-9
J: TRBJ2-7
CDR3: ASSLWWREGVEQY

D: .
size: .
V: TRBV7-9
J: TRBJ2-1
CDR3: ASSTYRGKGYNEQF

D: TRBD1
size: .
V: TRBV18
J: TRBJ2-5
CDR3: ASSPPSWTGETQY

D: TRBD1
size: once
V: TRBV2
J: TRBJ2-2
CDR3: ASQGTANTGELF

D: .
size: .
V: TRBV2
J: TRBJ2-1
CDR3: ASSVENRIWI

D: TRBD2
size: once
V: TRBV7-8
J: TRBJ2-2
CDR3: ASSSGTSGRNTGELF

D: TRBD2
size: .
V: TRBV7-8
J: TRBJ2-1
CDR3: ASSGTSGGPSSYNEQF

D: TRBD2
size: few
V: TRBV5-5
J: TRBJ2-7
CDR3: ASSLGTSGAYSYEQY

D: TRBD2
size: .
V: TRBV19
J: TRBJ2-1
CDR3: AASPLAGDNEQF

D: TRBD2
size: .
V: TRBV9
J: TRBJ2-1
CDR3: ASSGGTSGRALHEQF

D: TRBD2
size: .
V: TRBV30
J: TRBJ2-7
CDR3: AWSGHSGRTAEQY

D: TRBD1
size: .
V: TRBV7-9
J: TRBJ1-2
CDR3: ASSSWTGEDYGYT

D: .
size: .
V: TRBV6-5
J: TRBJ1-5
CDR3: ASSYEWSQPQH

D: TRBD1
size: .
V: TRBV7-2
J: TRBJ1-1
CDR3: ASSLDGRGPTEAF

D: .
size: .
V: TRBV11-2
J: TRBJ2-5
CDR3: ASSLNLVVGETQY

D: .
size: .
V: TRBV19
J: TRBJ1-2
CDR3: ASSTRGTWGYT

D: .
size: .
V: TRBV11-2
J: TRBJ2-1
CDR3: ASSPGSGKGNEQF

D: TRBD1
size: .
V: TRBV19
J: TRBJ2-1
CDR3: ASQPRDRVGYEQF

D: TRBD1
size: .
V: TRBV7-2
J: TRBJ1-2
CDR3: ASSFNRGDYGYT

D: TRBD2
size: .
V: TRBV19
J: TRBJ2-1
CDR3: ASSILAGGEDEQF

D: TRBD2
size: .
V: TRBV7-3
J: TRBJ2-1
CDR3: ASSLDAGGLF

D: TRBD2
size: .
V: TRBV7-9
J: TRBJ2-2
CDR3: ASSLGLAGTGELF

D: TRBD1
size: .
V: TRBV9
J: TRBJ1-2
CDR3: ASSGHPDRAGYT

D: .
size: .
V: TRBV23-1
J: TRBJ2-7
CDR3: ASSQPDGPSGGSYEQY

D: TRBD2
size: .
V: TRBV5-1
J: TRBJ2-7
CDR3: ASSRGLAGGPTGHEQY